The following is a TCR beta chain sequence with its context. The antigen remains unidentified. These data come from a study of radiation and T cells in renal cell carcinoma. Stated time point: blood 4 weeks post-SBRT, at nephrectomy. Treatment defined: 15 Gy SBRT to primary tumor, nephrectomy 4 weeks later. Nephrectomy followed 15 Gy stereotactic body radiation by 4 weeks. Clear cell pathology was present in this patient's renal cell carcinoma. Some clones are missing from TCRdb's copy, which holds only in-frame ones; the method was immunoSEQ multiplex PCR. The sample contains roughly 61,000 clones, about 83% of which appear only once. Study-level points and caveats: In blood, top tumor clones expanded by 2 weeks, shrinking by 4.

There are 16 residues in the CDR3. Germline-derived CDR1 and CDR2 are SGDLS and YYNGEE. Trimming left V 0 bases short and J 0 bases short, with 9 bases between. The sequenced sample was blood, obtained from a patient whose treatment included radiotherapy and nephrectomy. This sequence joins TRBV9 and TRBJ2-2, with a possible D match to TRBD1 (5 bases). This sequence originates from a man in his sixties with renal cell carcinoma. The CDR3 DNA follows: TGTGCCAGCAGCGTAGTACAGGCCGCGAACACCGGGGAGCTGTTTTTT. Translating gives CASSVVQAANTGELFF.